This TCR beta chain originates from a study of identical twins. This CDR3 has 15 residues. From germline, CDR1 is MNHEY and CDR2 SVGAGI. The V and J ends lost 2 bases and 2 bases, in that order; junction bases with no gene match: 5. TCRdb reanalysed the 5' RACE reads using MiXCR and keeps one entry per CDR3 protein. The sample yields around 450,000 distinct CDR3 sequences, 11% to 15% seen once. This clonotype came up a few times. Another study also made use of these data, one on yellow fever vaccine responses in identical twins.

The sequencing input was CD4+ T cells sorted from blood. The gene calls are TRBV6-5 and TRBJ2-7, with 8 bases matching TRBD1. The sequence derives from a woman under 30 in good health. The CDR3 sequence: CASSYLRDRTYEQYF. The CDR3 DNA reads TGTGCCAGCAGTTACCTTAGGGACAGGACCTACGAGCAGTACTTC.